The source of this TCR beta chain is a study of OX40 agonist ivuxolimab in advanced cancers. Notes on this clone: Its matching antigen is unknown.

Repertoires were generated with immunoSEQ multiplex PCR, while TCRdb's copy carries only in-frame clones and drops some. The table includes tens of thousands of clones, 75% to 85% detected once. Study-wide points: On average, CD8+ T cells showed a greater number of expanded clones than CD4+.

CDR3 size: 13 residues. The V end was cut by 2 bases, the J end by 5 bases, with 7 bases between. Germline loops: CDR1 MGHRA, CDR2 YSYEKL. The TCR originated in an adult with an advanced solid tumor such as melanoma, head and neck, liver or kidney cancer. V is TRBV4-1 and J is TRBJ2-1; D not certain. This specimen was CD4+ or CD8+ T cells sorted from blood, taken in a trial of the OX40 agonist ivuxolimab. Here the CDR3 reads CASSQKQHNEQFF. In DNA, the CDR3 is TGCGCCAGCAGCCAAAAACAACACAATGAGCAGTTCTTC.